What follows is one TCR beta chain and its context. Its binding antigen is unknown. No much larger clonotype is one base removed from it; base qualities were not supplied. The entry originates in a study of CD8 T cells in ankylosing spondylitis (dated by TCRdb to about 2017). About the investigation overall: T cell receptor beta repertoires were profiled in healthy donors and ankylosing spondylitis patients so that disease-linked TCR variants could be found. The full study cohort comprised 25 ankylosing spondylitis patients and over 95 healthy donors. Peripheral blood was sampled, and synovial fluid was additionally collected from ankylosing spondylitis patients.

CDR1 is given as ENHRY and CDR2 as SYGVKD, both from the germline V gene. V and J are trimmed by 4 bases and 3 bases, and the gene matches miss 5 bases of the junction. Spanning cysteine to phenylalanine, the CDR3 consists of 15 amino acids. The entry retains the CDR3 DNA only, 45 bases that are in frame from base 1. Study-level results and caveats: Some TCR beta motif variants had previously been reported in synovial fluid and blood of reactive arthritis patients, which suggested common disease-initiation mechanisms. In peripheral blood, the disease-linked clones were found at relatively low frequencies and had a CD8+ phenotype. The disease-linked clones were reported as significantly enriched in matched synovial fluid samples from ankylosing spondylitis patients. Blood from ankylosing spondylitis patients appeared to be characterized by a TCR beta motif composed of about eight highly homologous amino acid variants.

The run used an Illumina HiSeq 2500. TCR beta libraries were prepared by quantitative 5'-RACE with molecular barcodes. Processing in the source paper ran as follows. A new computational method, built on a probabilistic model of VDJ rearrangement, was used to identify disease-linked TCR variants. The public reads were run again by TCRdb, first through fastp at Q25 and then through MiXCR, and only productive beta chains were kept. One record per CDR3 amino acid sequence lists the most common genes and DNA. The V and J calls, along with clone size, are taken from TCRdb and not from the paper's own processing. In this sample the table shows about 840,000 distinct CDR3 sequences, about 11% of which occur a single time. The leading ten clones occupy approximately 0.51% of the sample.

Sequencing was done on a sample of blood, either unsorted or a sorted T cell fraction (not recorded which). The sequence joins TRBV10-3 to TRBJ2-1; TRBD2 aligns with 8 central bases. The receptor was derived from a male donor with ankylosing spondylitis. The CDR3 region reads CAISAGTRVYNEQFF. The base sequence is TGTGCCATCAGTGCCGGGACTAGGGTCTACAATGAGCAGTTCTTC.